One and the same sample provided the 7 T cell receptor beta chains below, sequenced in a study of blood T cell repertoires in COVID-19. The protocol was immunoSEQ multiplex PCR, while the TCRdb copy is restricted to in-frame clones and leaves out a portion. This sample has under 400,000 clones; more than 70% occur once, and the top ten carry approximately 1.9%. The sequencing sample was made of PBMCs or T cells enriched from blood (not recorded which). The receptors here all came from a man between 35 and 55 years old in a cohort exposed to, infected with or recovered from COVID-19 (not recorded which).

This clone was seen more than once but under ten times. This chain's CDR3 is CASSLRDNGNTIYF. Here the CDR3 DNA reads TGTGCCAGTAGTCTAAGGGACAATGGAAACACCATATATTTT. The V and J genes are TRBV19 and TRBJ1-3, with D maybe TRBD1 (6 bases). Trimming took off 5 bases at V and 3 bases at J, with 11 bases between the two ends. Germline loops: CDR1 LNHDA, CDR2 SQIVND (reference sequence). This CDR3 has 14 amino acids.

The V and J genes are TRBV5-6 and TRBJ2-5; TRBD1 aligns across 7 bases. The CDR3 covers 13 residues. Germline V lookup: CDR1 SGHDT, CDR2 YYEEEE. V lost 4 bases to trimming and J lost 5 bases; unmatched junction nucleotides: 5. The CDR3 sequence: CASSRQGGETQYF. The CDR3 DNA reads as TGTGCCAGCAGCCGACAGGGCGGCGAGACCCAGTACTTC.

This chain uses TRBV11-2 with TRBJ1-6; 8 bases line up with TRBD1. V was pared by 5 bases and J by 7 bases, with 7 bases of the junction left unmatched. This CDR3 contains 15 residues. Germline V gene data show CDR1 as SGHAT and CDR2 as FQNNGV. The CDR3 protein is CASSGAGQENSPLHF. CDR3 DNA sequence: TGTGCCAGCAGCGGAGCGGGACAGGAAAATTCACCCCTCCACTTT.

This chain uses TRBV7-8 with TRBJ1-2; possibly TRBD1 for D (6 bases). The CDR3 extends over 13 amino acids. V was clipped by 5 bases and J by 2 bases, with 9 bases between them. CDR1 and CDR2 from the germline V gene are SGHVS and FQNEAQ. Here the CDR3 DNA reads TGTGCCAGCAGCCAGGACAGCAACTATGGCTACACCTTC. Its protein is CASSQDSNYGYTF.

V gene TRBV15 combines with J gene TRBJ2-7, with D possibly TRBD1 on 7 matching bases. V lost 0 bases and J 4 bases, leaving 13 bases between the germline ends. The CDR3 consists of 15 residues. Germline lookup yields CDR1 LNHNV and CDR2 YYDKDF (reference sequence). CDR3 nucleotides: TGTGCCACCAGCAGAGATGCACAGGGGAGGTACGAGCAGTACTTC. This translates into CATSRDAQGRYEQYF. Full variable domain (outside the CDR3, taken from reference TRBV15 and TRBJ2-7): DAMVIQNPRYQVTQFGKPVTLSCSQTLNHNVMYWYQQKSSQAPKLLFHYYDKDFNNEADTPDNFQSRRPNTSFCFLDIRSPGLGDTAMYLCATSRDAQGRYEQYFGPGTRLTVT.

The chain combines TRBV4-1 with TRBJ2-2; maybe TRBD2 (6 bases). Germline-derived CDR1 and CDR2 are MGHRA and YSYEKL. This CDR3 region has 18 residues. V gave up 4 bases and J gave up 1 base, with 19 bases separating them. CDR3 sequence reads: CASSRNPASALNTGELFF. The CDR3 nucleotides are TGCGCCAGCAGCCGAAACCCGGCTAGCGCATTGAACACCGGGGAGCTGTTTTTT.

This chain links TRBV7-9 with TRBJ2-2, with 9 bases that match TRBD1. The CDR3 has 14 residues. Trimming took 5 bases from V and 6 from J; bases not matched to a gene: 4. Germline CDR1 is SEHNR and CDR2 is FQNEAQ (reference sequence). In DNA form, the CDR3 reads TGTGCCAGCAGCCCAGGACAGGGGTCCGGGGAGCTGTTTTTT. Translating gives CASSPGQGSGELFF.